This TCR beta chain was recorded in a study of blood T cell repertoires in COVID-19. Background on the study: The United States, Italy and Spain were the sources of the acute and convalescent COVID-19 samples.

This table comes from immunoSEQ multiplex PCR, and its TCRdb copy is limited to in-frame clones, with some not included. The profile shows about 170,000 clones, almost 85% of them singletons. The CDR3 length is 17 residues. CDR1 and CDR2 (germline): SGHRS, YFSETQ. Between the trimmed V and J ends, which lost 0 bases and 0 bases, there was a span of 16 bases. Input material: peripheral blood. The chain uses TRBV5-1 and TRBJ2-7, with unresolved D. The receptor's source is a woman of 80 years or more with COVID-19, enrolled during active disease. This CDR3 is CASSLALRAVDSYEQYF. In DNA, the CDR3 is TGCGCCAGCAGCTTGGCCTTGCGTGCCGTTGACTCCTACGAGCAGTACTTC.